The 15 T cell receptor beta chains below all came from one sample that was sequenced in a study of pediatric ulcerative colitis. One to two pinch biopsies were taken from the rectum during colonoscopy. Clones were read by immunoSEQ multiplex PCR, and TCRdb kept only the in-frame ones, dropping some. This repertoire shows 17,000 or so clones, roughly 70% found once; its top ten account for around 3.5%. Sample: gut tissue. The receptors stem from a girl between 5 and 17 years old with moderate ulcerative colitis.

The chain couples TRBV20-1 to TRBJ2-3; D possibly uses TRBD1 or TRBD2 (5 bases each). Trimming took 5 bases from V and 10 from J, leaving 13 bases between them. This CDR3 has 11 residues. The germline CDR1 and CDR2 sequences are DFQATT and SNEGSKA (reference sequence). The CDR3 nucleotides are TGCAGTGCTGATACATTGGGGGCGCAGTATTTT. This translates into CSADTLGAQYF.

V gene TRBV11-2 combines with J gene TRBJ1-1, with D tentatively TRBD1 (6 bases). The CDR3 loop spans 16 amino acids. The V gene lost 6 bases and the J gene lost 5 bases, with 22 bases spanning the gap. Per the germline V gene, CDR1 is SGHAT and CDR2 is FQNNGV. The CDR3 coding sequence is TGTGCCAGCAGATCCCTAAGGGGGACGGGGAAGACTGAAGCTTTCTTT. Translating it yields CASRSLRGTGKTEAFF.

The rearrangement uses TRBV9 and TRBJ2-5, with no clear D. CDR1 is SGDLS, CDR2 YYNGEE, per germline. This CDR3 spans 13 amino acids. Between the trimmed V and J ends, which lost 3 bases and 0 bases, there was a span of 6 bases. In nucleotides, the CDR3 is TGTGCCAGCAGCGCCAGGTACCAAGAGACCCAGTACTTC. It encodes CASSARYQETQYF.

V gene TRBV5-8 combines with J gene TRBJ2-5; D is possibly TRBD2 (6 bases). Trimming stripped 0 bases from V and 4 bases from J, with 10 bases between. The CDR3 runs to 14 residues. Germline values: CDR1 SGHTS, CDR2 YDEGEE. CDR3 sequence (DNA): TGTGCCAGCAGCTTGGTGGCGGGAATAGAGACCCAGTACTTC. This encodes CASSLVAGIETQYF.

The CDR3 spells CASSIDRLNTEAFF. Written as DNA, the CDR3 is TGTGCCAGTAGTATAGATCGTTTGAACACTGAAGCTTTCTTT. The chain couples TRBV19 to TRBJ1-1; D unclear. Trimming took off 0 bases at V and 0 bases at J, with 5 bases between the two ends. The CDR3 length is 14 residues. Per the germline V gene, CDR1 is LNHDA and CDR2 is SQIVND (reference sequence).

This clone was counted once. The chain uses TRBV7-2 and TRBJ2-7, with TRBD1 identical over 8 bases. V shed 3 bases and J 3 bases; nucleotides not matched to a gene: 4. This CDR3 spans 14 amino acids. Germline CDR1 and CDR2: SGHTA and FQGNSA. CDR3 sequence (DNA): TGTGCCAGCAGCTTCCGGGACAGGAACTACGAGCAGTACTTC. This translates into CASSFRDRNYEQYF.

The rearrangement uses TRBV5-5 and TRBJ1-2, with TRBD1 matching 10 bases. V lost 3 bases, J lost 4 bases, and 0 bases stayed unmatched. This CDR3 comprises 13 residues. Germline CDR1 and CDR2: SGHKS and YYEKEE (reference sequence). CDR3 in amino acids: CASSWTGGYGYTF. The CDR3, as DNA: TGTGCCAGCAGCTGGACAGGGGGCTATGGCTACACCTTC.

By proportion, this clone is medium-sized. The chain employs TRBV14 and TRBJ2-2, with D perhaps matching TRBD1 (6 bases). The CDR3 is 16 residues long. Germline CDR1 and CDR2: SGHDN and FVKESK. V was clipped by 4 bases and J by 4 bases, with 16 bases between them. CDR3 DNA: TGTGCCAGCAGCCGCTTCGACAGGAATCCCACCGGGGAGCTGTTTTTT. It yields the protein CASSRFDRNPTGELFF.

The CDR3 bases are TGTGCCAGCAGCCCCCAACAAGCCGGGTCCTACGAGCAGTACTTC. Translation: CASSPQQAGSYEQYF. The V call is TRBV9, the J call TRBJ2-7; unclear D gene. This CDR3 region has 15 residues. Germline lookup yields CDR1 SGDLS and CDR2 YYNGEE. V gave up 4 bases and J gave up 1 base, with 15 bases separating them.

The chain links TRBV5-1 to TRBJ2-1; 7 nucleotides match TRBD2. The CDR3 runs to 16 residues. V lost 4 bases and J lost 1; bases outside the gene matches: 8. The germline V gene encodes CDR1 SGHRS and CDR2 YFSETQ. The CDR3 DNA follows: TGCGCCAGCAGCGCCTTTGCGGGGGTTTCCTACAATGAGCAGTTCTTC. Its protein is CASSAFAGVSYNEQFF.

About this clone itself: The junction differs from germline at one of its ends, possibly a read error. This chain connects TRBV19 to TRBJ1-3; 8 bases fit TRBD1. The length of the CDR3 is 16 residues. Germline V gene lookup returns CDR1 LNHDA and CDR2 SQIVND (reference sequence). Here the CDR3 reads CASSIRQGRAGNTIYF. As DNA, the CDR3 is TGTGCCAGTAGTATCCGACAGGGGCGCGCTGGTAACACCATATATTTT.

This rearrangement joins TRBV6-6 to TRBJ1-5, with TRBD1 matching 10 bases. From germline, CDR1 is MNHNY and CDR2 SVGAGI (reference sequence). The junction had 4 bases not matched to a gene; V was cut back by 2 bases and J by 6 bases. This CDR3 region has 15 residues. CDR3 residues: CASSYPGTGVQPQHF. The CDR3 DNA sequence: TGTGCCAGCAGTTACCCCGGGACAGGGGTTCAGCCCCAGCATTTT.

The chain employs TRBV19 and TRBJ2-1; 9 positions match TRBD2. The germline CDR1 and CDR2 sequences are LNHDA and SQIVND (reference sequence). The trim removed 2 bases at V and 10 bases at J, leaving 9 bases unmatched. This CDR3 has 15 amino acids. The CDR3 sequence: CASSIKVAGEGEQFF. DNA for the CDR3: TGTGCCAGTAGTATAAAGGTAGCGGGAGAGGGGGAGCAGTTCTTC.

The V gene is TRBV19, the J gene TRBJ2-7; D may be TRBD2 (5 bases). This CDR3 has 12 amino acids. Germline lookup yields CDR1 LNHDA and CDR2 SQIVND (reference sequence). Deletions cut 8 bases from V and 7 bases from J, with 15 bases between. As DNA, the CDR3 is TGTGCCAGTGGGGAGAGACTCAAGGAGCAGTACTTC. Its protein product is CASGERLKEQYF.

The CDR3 spells CATSRGQGFTEAFF. Written as DNA, the CDR3 is TGTGCCACCAGCAGAGGCCAGGGTTTTACTGAAGCTTTCTTT. V gene TRBV15 combines with J gene TRBJ1-1; maybe TRBD1 (5 bases). The CDR3 contains 14 residues. The germline V gene encodes CDR1 LNHNV and CDR2 YYDKDF (reference sequence). Trimming pared 1 base from V and 5 bases from J, leaving 11 bases between.